These 13 T cell receptor beta chains came from one sample sequenced in a study of T cells in Graves' hyperthyroidism and ophthalmopathy. Amplification of TCR beta CDR3 regions was performed using RNA transcripts as template. During a first-round RT-PCR of the TCR CDR3, the HTBI primer set was used. TCRdb redid the calling of the multiplex PCR reads with MiXCR, one entry per CDR3 protein. The table lists fewer than 650,000 distinct CDR3 sequences, approximately 15% of them singletons. Material: blood. These receptors all stem from a woman aged 25-40 years with Graves' hyperthyroidism that later progressed to Graves' ophthalmopathy.

In this sample, this clonotype turned up a few times. The gene calls are TRBV14 and TRBJ1-2, with D unclear. The CDR3 sequence is 14 residues long. V was cut by 4 bases and J by 4 bases, with 13 bases left in between. Germline V gene lookup returns CDR1 SGHDN and CDR2 FVKESK. The CDR3: CASSPSDGVYGYTF. Here the CDR3 DNA reads TGTGCCAGCAGCCCCTCCGACGGCGTCTATGGCTACACCTTC.

This clonotype has a count of ten or more. This chain uses TRBV3-1 with TRBJ2-5, with 10 bases identical to TRBD2. The germline V gene has CDR1 LGHDT and CDR2 YNNKEL (reference sequence). This CDR3 is 19 amino acids long. V shed 2 bases, J shed 0 bases, and the junction held 12 bases outside the gene matches. CDR3 DNA: TGTGCCAGCAGCCAAAACGACGGACTAGCGGTACCTTACCAAGAGACCCAGTACTTC. Protein sequence: CASSQNDGLAVPYQETQYF.

In this sample, this clonotype turned up many times. The chain recombines TRBV6-1 with TRBJ2-2, with D possibly being TRBD1 or TRBD2 (5 bases each). This CDR3 is built from 15 residues. Trimming removed 2 bases at V and 5 bases at J, with 12 bases between. Germline-derived CDR1 and CDR2 are MNHNS and SASEGT. CDR3: CASSERGDGTGELFF. Written as DNA, the CDR3 is TGTGCCAGCAGTGAACGGGGCGATGGAACCGGGGAGCTGTTTTTT.

This clonotype was seen once. The chain couples TRBV7-9 to TRBJ2-5; D is unclear. Germline-derived CDR1 and CDR2 are SEHNR and FQNEAQ (reference sequence). The V and J ends lost 5 bases and 2 bases respectively, with 12 bases between them. The CDR3 covers 14 residues. The CDR3, as DNA: TGTGCCAGCAGCCCAAGGAATAGTCAAGAGACCCAGTACTTC. It specifies CASSPRNSQETQYF.

This clonotype was counted only a few times. The chain has TRBV11-3 and TRBJ2-5; D not resolved. Trimming pared 6 bases from V and 6 bases from J, leaving 17 bases between. CDR1 and CDR2 (germline): SGHNT, YENEEA. The CDR3 is made up of 14 amino acids. In nucleotides, the CDR3 is TGTGCCAGCAGTCCCGCAGACTTCGAAAAGACCCAGTACTTC. Protein product: CASSPADFEKTQYF.

The rearrangement joins TRBV29-1 to TRBJ2-2, with 8 bases aligning to TRBD2. This CDR3 spans 15 amino acids. V shed 3 bases and J 3 bases; nucleotides not matched to a gene: 6. CDR1 and CDR2 (germline): SQVTM, ANQGSEA. The CDR3 region has the DNA TGCAGCGTTGATGGGCTACTAGCGGACACCGGGGAGCTGTTTTTT. Its protein product is CSVDGLLADTGELFF.

This clonotype was detected many times. The genes are TRBV10-1 and TRBJ2-1; D tentatively fits TRBD1 or TRBD2 (5 bases each). From germline, CDR1 is WNHNN and CDR2 SYGVQD (reference sequence). The CDR3 contains 13 residues. Trimming took 8 bases from V and 6 from J, leaving 14 bases between them. The CDR3 protein is CASEGDRGNEQFF. The CDR3 DNA reads as TGCGCCAGCGAAGGGGACCGAGGCAATGAGCAGTTCTTC.

The table lists this clonotype with a few counts. The CDR3 region has the DNA TGCAGCGTTGAAGAAGGGGAAGACACTGAAGCTTTCTTT. Translating gives CSVEEGEDTEAFF. The V gene is TRBV29-1, the J gene TRBJ1-1; D might be TRBD1 (5 bases). CDR1 and CDR2 (germline): SQVTM, ANQGSEA. Between the trimmed V and J ends, which lost 0 bases and 3 bases, there was a span of 8 bases. The CDR3 is made up of 13 amino acids.

This chain joins TRBV11-1 and TRBJ2-1; D may be TRBD2 (6 bases). The CDR3 runs 14 residues. Trimming took 2 bases from V and 7 from J, leaving 12 bases between them. CDR1 SGHAT and CDR2 FQDESV come from the germline V gene (reference sequence). For the CDR3, the DNA is TGTGCCAGCAGCTTAACGGGACTTAGGAATGAGCAGTTCTTC. Translation gives CASSLTGLRNEQFF.

Ten or more counts support this clonotype. The chain recombines TRBV11-2 with TRBJ1-1; D is unclear. V lost 5 bases, J lost 7 bases, and 14 bases lay in between. Germline lookup yields CDR1 SGHAT and CDR2 FQNNGV. This CDR3 region has 13 residues. The chain's CDR3 is CASSLSLGVEAFF. CDR3 bases: TGTGCCAGCAGCCTCAGTCTGGGAGTTGAAGCTTTCTTT.

This clonotype occurred a few times. It is likely a read error, because the conserved phenylalanine at the end of the CDR3 is missing. The chain recombines TRBV19 with TRBJ1-3, with no clear D. Trimming pared 3 bases from V and 4 bases from J, leaving 10 bases between. The germline V gene encodes CDR1 LNHDA and CDR2 SQIVND (reference sequence). The CDR3 has 14 amino acids. The CDR3 coding sequence is TGTGCCAGTAGTATCGTGGGCCTCGGAAACACCATATATCTT. Translation: CASSIVGLGNTIYL.

This clonotype was seen at least ten times. The CDR3 DNA is TGTGCCAGTAGTATACGACCCCAATGGCAAACAGATACGCAGTATTTT. Translated: CASSIRPQWQTDTQYF. This chain links TRBV19 with TRBJ2-3; D not certain. The CDR3 is 16 residues long. Trimming took 2 bases from V and 3 from J, leaving 15 bases between them. Looked up from germline, CDR1 is LNHDA and CDR2 is SQIVND (reference sequence).

There are many counts of this clonotype. The chain is built from TRBV2 and TRBJ1-4, with TRBD1 matching 8 bases. V shed 7 bases and J 5 bases; nucleotides not matched to a gene: 6. CDR1 is SNHLY, CDR2 FYNNEI, per germline. There are 14 residues in the CDR3. CDR3 residues: CASTLDRGNEKLFF. CDR3 bases: TGTGCCAGCACCTTAGACAGGGGAAATGAAAAACTGTTTTTT.